The 22 T cell receptor beta chains reported below all come from one sample, sequenced in a study of blood T cells in healthy people across ages. Together with a sample-barcoded 5' primer, a J-beta primer mix was included in a second PCR lasting about 7 to 11 cycles. MiXCR, applied by TCRdb to the 5' RACE reads, yields one record per CDR3 protein. This sample has some 1,500,000 distinct CDR3 sequences; 42% occur once, and the top ten carry approximately 4.1%. Material for sequencing was blood. The receptor set was obtained from a young woman in good health.

This clonotype occurred a few times. This chain joins TRBV12-3 or TRBV12-4 and TRBJ1-1; possibly TRBD1 for D (6 bases). The CDR3 spans 14 residues. With 5 bases removed from V and 4 bases from J, the gap between germline ends came to 14 bases. CDR3 DNA sequence: TGTGCCAGCAGTAAACAGAGAGGGGGCACTGAAGCTTTCTTT. This encodes CASSKQRGGTEAFF.

In this sample, this clonotype turned up a few times. The J gene is TRBJ1-2, the V gene TRBV29-1, with D possibly matching TRBD1 (5 bases). With 5 bases removed from V and 2 bases from J, the gap between germline ends came to 12 bases. Germline values: CDR1 SQVTM, CDR2 ANQGSEA. CDR3 size: 13 residues. The CDR3 DNA reads as TGCAGCGTTATTCGCAGGGAGAACTATGGCTACACCTTC. Its translation is CSVIRRENYGYTF. The full variable domain, its missing parts supplied by reference TRBV29-1 and TRBJ1-2, is SAVISQKPSRDICQRGTSLTIQCQVDSQVTMMFWYRQQPGQSLTLIATANQGSEATYESGFVIDKFPISRPNLTFSTLTVSNMSPEDSSIYLCSVIRRENYGYTFGSGTRLTVV.

The DNA of the CDR3 is TGCAGTGCTAGGAGTCTAGCGGGGTCTTACTCCTACAATGAGCAGTTCTTC. It is translated as CSARSLAGSYSYNEQFF. The V and J genes are TRBV20-1 and TRBJ2-1; 9 bases match TRBD2. CDR3 length equals 17 residues. V lost 3 bases to trimming and J lost 0 bases; unmatched junction nucleotides: 9. Germline V gene data show CDR1 as DFQATT and CDR2 as SNEGSKA (reference sequence).

Note on this clonotype: The junction does not match germline at one end; this may be a read error. The rearrangement joins TRBV7-7 to TRBJ1-5, with TRBD1 as a possible D gene (5 bases). CDR3 size: 16 residues. Germline V lookup: CDR1 SSHAT, CDR2 FNYEAQ (reference sequence). The CDR3 coding sequence is TGTGCTAGCAGCACGCTCCGGGGGTATAGCAATCAGCCCCAGCATTTT. Translated: CASSTLRGYSNQPQHF.

On this clonotype: A junction end diverges from the germline sequence, so it may reflect a read error. V and J are TRBV7-9 and TRBJ2-5; the D gene is possibly TRBD2 (6 bases). The CDR3 is made up of 11 amino acids. From germline, CDR1 is SEHNR and CDR2 FQNEAQ (reference sequence). The CDR3 spells CVSSTTGEQYF. The CDR3 bases are TGTGTCAGCAGTACTACGGGGGAGCAGTACTTC.

The CDR3 sequence: CASSFASGEYEQYF. The CDR3 nucleotides read TGTGCCAGCAGTTTCGCTAGCGGGGAGTACGAGCAGTACTTC. The gene calls are TRBV27 and TRBJ2-7; 9 bases are a match to TRBD2. Losses at the gene ends were 3 bases for V and 4 bases for J; bases not matched to a gene: 4. The CDR3 extends over 14 amino acids. The germline gives CDR1 MNHEY, CDR2 SMNVEV (reference sequence).

This sequence joins TRBV14 and TRBJ2-7; 9 nucleotides line up with TRBD2. Germline lookup yields CDR1 SGHDN and CDR2 FVKESK. This CDR3 has 17 amino acids. V was pared by 4 bases and J by 7 bases, with 17 bases of the junction left unmatched. The CDR3 loop reads CASSPLAGIPGTNEQYF. The CDR3 nucleotides read TGTGCCAGCAGCCCGCTAGCGGGAATACCCGGGACCAATGAGCAGTACTTC.

The chain uses TRBV7-9 and TRBJ2-3; 7 positions match TRBD2. Germline CDR1 is SEHNR and CDR2 is FQNEAQ (reference sequence). With V trimmed by 3 bases and J by 2 bases, 2 bases remained unmatched. This CDR3 has 14 residues. The CDR3 here is CASSFAGVTDTQYF. CDR3 bases: TGTGCCAGCAGCTTCGCGGGAGTCACAGATACGCAGTATTTT.

The gene calls are TRBV25-1 and TRBJ2-5, with TRBD2 matching 7 bases. The J call may not be correct, given that the DNA end is closer to TRBJ2-7. Looked up from germline, CDR1 is MGHDK and CDR2 is SYGVNS. The CDR3 runs 20 residues. The CDR3 sequence is CASSDRGVREKAGPSYEQYF. The CDR3, as DNA: TGTGCCAGCAGTGACCGAGGGGTGCGGGAGAAAGCGGGACCCTCCTACGAGCAGTACTTC.

The chain is built from TRBV6-2 or TRBV6-3 and TRBJ1-1; tentatively, D is TRBD1 (6 bases). The germline V gene encodes CDR1 MNHEY and CDR2 SVGEGT. The V end was cut by 3 bases, the J end by 4 bases, with 15 bases between. This CDR3 contains 15 residues. CDR3 coding DNA: TGTGCCAGCAGTTATCGGGGGCGCGGGAGCACTGAAGCTTTCTTT. It yields the protein CASSYRGRGSTEAFF.

The CDR3 spells CASSVGGTYNEQFF. Written as DNA, the CDR3 is TGTGCCAGCAGCGTAGGGGGTACTTACAATGAGCAGTTCTTC. This chain links TRBV9 with TRBJ2-1; D is uncertain. The germline V gene encodes CDR1 SGDLS and CDR2 YYNGEE. Trimming pared 0 bases from V and 4 bases from J, leaving 8 bases between. This CDR3 region has 14 residues.

The chain joins TRBV5-5 to TRBJ2-7; D gene unclear. The length of the CDR3 is 14 residues. Looked up from germline, CDR1 is SGHKS and CDR2 is YYEKEE (reference sequence). The V end was cut by 4 bases, the J end by 5 bases, with 16 bases between. The CDR3 loop reads CASSGAWGTDEQYF. Here the CDR3 DNA reads TGTGCCAGCAGCGGAGCATGGGGTACCGACGAGCAGTACTTC. Drawing the rest from reference TRBV5-5 and TRBJ2-7, the complete variable domain is DAGVTQSPTHLIKTRGQQVTLRCSPISGHKSVSWYQQVLGQGPQFIFQYYEKEERGRGNFPDRFSARQFPNYSSELNVNALLLGDSALYLCASSGAWGTDEQYFGPGTRLTVT.

Concerning this clonotype: At one of its ends the junction is not consistent with the germline gene, which may arise from a read error. The rearrangement links TRBV20-1 to TRBJ1-5, with 8 nucleotides matching TRBD1. The CDR3 loop spans 13 amino acids. The germline V gene has CDR1 DFQATT and CDR2 SNEGSKA (reference sequence). This CDR3 is CSVRGQENQPQHF. CDR3 DNA sequence: TGTAGTGTTAGGGGACAGGAGAATCAGCCCCAGCATTTT.

The rearrangement uses TRBV6-1 and TRBJ2-3; 7 bases agree with TRBD1. V gave up 6 bases and J gave up 4 bases; unmatched junction bases: 16. Germline CDR1 reads MNHNS; CDR2 reads SASEGT. The CDR3 length is 17 residues. Here the CDR3 DNA reads TGTGCCAGCAGCCATATAAGGCCTCGGACAGGACCAGATACGCAGTATTTT. This gives the protein CASSHIRPRTGPDTQYF.

The V gene is TRBV20-1, the J gene TRBJ2-7; 9 bases agree with TRBD1. Losses at the gene ends were 3 bases for V and 2 bases for J; bases not matched to a gene: 5. Germline CDR1 reads DFQATT; CDR2 reads SNEGSKA (reference sequence). The CDR3 covers 14 residues. The CDR3 region is CSASGQGHTYEQYF. CDR3 bases: TGCAGTGCTAGTGGACAGGGGCATACCTACGAGCAGTACTTC.

The chain has TRBV6-1 and TRBJ2-1; TRBD1 matches at 8 bases. TRBJ2-7 explains the end of the DNA better; the J call may be wrong. The CDR3 consists of 16 residues. CDR1 is MNHNS, CDR2 SASEGT, per germline. CDR3: CASSGRQGATYNEQYF. For the CDR3, the DNA is TGTGCCAGCAGTGGAAGGCAGGGGGCCACCTACAATGAGCAGTACTTC.

The chain is built from TRBV20-1 and TRBJ2-1; the D is unclear. This CDR3 is 13 amino acids long. Trimming pared 3 bases from V and 6 bases from J, leaving 12 bases between. Germline lookup yields CDR1 DFQATT and CDR2 SNEGSKA (reference sequence). Here the CDR3 DNA reads TGCAGTGCTAGTAGGCGGAAGCTCAATGAGCAGTTCTTC. Protein: CSASRRKLNEQFF.

The rearrangement links TRBV20-1 to TRBJ1-4; D uncertain. There are 14 residues in the CDR3. The V and J ends lost 7 bases and 0 bases respectively, with 12 bases between them. Germline loops: CDR1 DFQATT, CDR2 SNEGSKA (reference sequence). The CDR3 DNA reads TGCAGTGTCCTCCGAGATGCAACTAATGAAAAACTGTTTTTT. Translating it yields CSVLRDATNEKLFF.

The count of this clonotype is one. The chain links TRBV20-1 to TRBJ2-1; 7 bases align to TRBD2. Trimming cost V 3 bases and J 7 bases; bases outside gene matches: 12. Germline CDR1 and CDR2: DFQATT and SNEGSKA (reference sequence). CDR3 length: 15 residues. CDR3 loop: CSARPPWREINEQFF. The CDR3 DNA reads TGCAGTGCTAGGCCCCCCTGGCGGGAGATAAATGAGCAGTTCTTC.

The chain recombines TRBV10-1 with TRBJ1-1; D is perhaps TRBD1 (5 bases). Trimming stripped 6 bases from V and 3 bases from J, with 11 bases between. Germline V gives CDR1 WNHNN, CDR2 SYGVQD (reference sequence). The CDR3 contains 13 residues. CDR3 DNA sequence: TGCGCCAGCAGCTCAGGGTACTACACTGAAGCTTTCTTT. Residues: CASSSGYYTEAFF.

The chain joins TRBV25-1 to TRBJ1-5; 7 bases fit TRBD1. Germline V CDR1 and CDR2: MGHDK, SYGVNS. Unmatched junction bases numbered 8, after V lost 6 bases and J lost 0 bases. This CDR3 region has 16 residues. The CDR3 here is CASSGTGDASNQPQHF. The CDR3, as DNA: TGTGCCAGCAGCGGAACAGGGGACGCTAGCAATCAGCCCCAGCATTTT.

This clonotype was observed a handful of times. This chain connects TRBV4-3 to TRBJ1-1, with unresolved D. The germline V and J ends were trimmed by 0 bases and 10 bases, with 15 bases remaining between them. CDR3 length: 14 amino acids. CDR1 is LGHNA and CDR2 is YSLEER in the germline V gene. CDR3 residues: CASSQDARPNAAFF. For the CDR3, the DNA is TGCGCCAGCAGCCAAGATGCCCGTCCGAATGCAGCTTTCTTT.